The clone carrying this T cell receptor beta chain was seen many times. Its antigen is unknown. Sequencing was performed with immunoSEQ multiplex PCR; in TCRdb, only in-frame clones are kept and a portion is missing. The profile shows about 24,000 clones, about four fifths of them singletons. Time point given: cycle 4 day 1 (C4D1), after more than 5 weeks of nivolumab. In every patient, relapse followed autologous stem cell transplantation, while exposure to brentuximab vedotin differed. The entry originates in a study of PD-1 blockade in classical Hodgkin lymphoma. Broader study findings: TCR diversity in CD4+, not CD8+, cells rose significantly by C4D1. Before treatment, complete responders showed about the same diversity as newly diagnosed patients. Patients with an early start, nivolumab under 1 year after ASCT, were excluded. Reports described newly diagnosed patients as having lower baseline TCR diversity than healthy donors.

This CDR3 comprises 15 residues. CDR1 and CDR2 from the germline V gene are SGDLS and YYNGEE. The V end lost 0 bases, the J end lost 3 bases, and 10 bases lay between the germline ends. The sequence was obtained from a human donor with classical Hodgkin lymphoma. The J gene is TRBJ1-5, the V gene TRBV9, with a tentative D call TRBD1 (6 bases). Sequencing was performed on peripheral blood mononuclear cells (PBMCs), taken before the fourth cycle of nivolumab. The DNA for the CDR3 is TGTGCCAGCAGCGTAGTGGACAGCCCCAATCAGCCCCAGCATTTT. Protein: CASSVVDSPNQPQHF. Full variable domain (missing parts from reference TRBV9 and TRBJ1-5): DSGVTQTPKHLITATGQRVTLRCSPRSGDLSVYWYQQSLDQGLQFLIQYYNGEERAKGNILERFSAQQFPDLHSELNLSSLELGDSALYFCASSVVDSPNQPQHFGDGTRLSIL.